The 31 T cell receptor beta chains below were found in one sample sequenced in a study of cytomegalovirus exposure and HLA in healthy donors. Primers: 60 Vbeta forward and 13 Jbeta reverse. The table came from immunoSEQ multiplex PCR; TCRdb's copy has only in-frame clones and leaves some out. The data contain about 170,000 clones, roughly 80% of them seen just once; the ten biggest clones take up approximately 2.4%. The sequenced sample consisted of PBMCs. These receptors were taken from a male donor in good health and CMV-seronegative.

About this clone: A read error may account for a junction end that differs from germline. The J gene is TRBJ2-2, the V gene TRBV7-7; TRBD2 matches 14 bases. The CDR3 spans 18 residues. CDR1 SSHAT and CDR2 FNYEAQ come from the germline V gene (reference sequence). The CDR3 loop reads CASSFGLAGGPNTGELFF. CDR3 nucleotides: TGTGCTAGCAGCTTTGGACTAGCGGGGGGACCGAACACCGGGGAGCTGTTTTTT.

V gene TRBV6-5 combines with J gene TRBJ1-2; 7 bases agree with TRBD1. J was trimmed by 4 bases and V by 7 bases; bases with no gene match: 9. CDR3 length: 14 amino acids. The germline gives CDR1 MNHEY, CDR2 SVGAGI. CDR3 in DNA: TGTGCCAGCACTCAACGGGGGACAGCCTATGGCTACACCTTC. This sequence encodes CASTQRGTAYGYTF.

The CDR3 DNA reads TGTGCCAGCAGTGAAAATACGGGGTTTGGCTACACCTTC. This codes for CASSENTGFGYTF. The chain employs TRBV25-1 and TRBJ1-2; the D is unclear. CDR1 and CDR2 (germline): MGHDK, SYGVNS. The ends were cut back, 2 bases at V and 7 bases at J, with 11 bases in the middle. The CDR3 loop spans 13 amino acids.

The chain links TRBV27 to TRBJ2-5, with TRBD2 matching over 8 bases. Trimming removed 2 bases from V and 2 bases from J; junction bases left unmatched: 4. Germline V CDR1 and CDR2: MNHEY, SMNVEV (reference sequence). The CDR3 length is 15 residues. CDR3 nucleotide sequence: TGTGCCAGCAGTTTACGGGGGGGTGGTCAAGAGACCCAGTACTTC. Translated, it gives CASSLRGGGQETQYF.

The chain links TRBV7-2 to TRBJ1-4, with D possibly TRBD1 on 6 matching bases. The CDR3 is 15 amino acids. Germline loops: CDR1 SGHTA, CDR2 FQGNSA. Trimming left V 5 bases short and J 8 bases short, with 18 bases between. CDR3 loop: CASSNSGTLGEKLFF. The DNA for the CDR3 is TGTGCCAGCAGCAACTCCGGGACATTGGGAGAAAAACTGTTTTTT. The full variable domain, in which reference TRBV7-2 and TRBJ1-4 provide the parts outside the CDR3, is GAGVSQSPSNKVTEKGKDVELRCDPISGHTALYWYRQSLGQGLEFLIYFQGNSAPDKSGLPSDRFSAERTGGSVSTLTIQRTQQEDSAVYLCASSNSGTLGEKLFFGSGTQLSVL.

Worth noting for this clone: The sample has other DNA sequences that encode this CDR3 too. V is TRBV9 and J is TRBJ2-5; TRBD2 aligns across 11 bases. CDR1 is SGDLS and CDR2 is YYNGEE in the germline V gene. The V gene end was trimmed by 3 bases and the J gene end by 2 bases; junction bases not matched to a gene: 9. CDR3 length: 17 amino acids. Here the CDR3 reads CASSEGLAGGRQETQYF. CDR3 nucleotide sequence: TGTGCCAGCAGCGAGGGGCTAGCGGGGGGCCGACAAGAGACCCAGTACTTC.

About this clone itself: The sample has other DNA sequences that encode this CDR3 too. The chain is built from TRBV25-1 and TRBJ1-1; maybe TRBD1 (5 bases). V lost 3 bases to trimming and J lost 3 bases, with 11 bases between them. Germline-derived CDR1 and CDR2 are MGHDK and SYGVNS. The CDR3 extends over 14 amino acids. CDR3 DNA sequence: TGTGCCAGCAGTGAGGGGGGGAGGTACACTGAAGCTTTCTTT. Its translation is CASSEGGRYTEAFF. The entire variable domain, with the rest obtained from reference TRBV25-1 and TRBJ1-1, is as follows: EADIYQTPRYLVIGTGKKITLECSQTMGHDKMYWYQQDPGMELHLIHYSYGVNSTEKGDLSSESTVSRIRTEHFPLTLESARPSHTSQYLCASSEGGRYTEAFFGQGTRLTVV.

This clone was seen a handful of times. The CDR3: CASSANWNSPLHF. DNA of the CDR3: TGTGCCAGCAGTGCGAACTGGAATTCACCCCTCCACTTT. The chain uses TRBV27 and TRBJ1-6; no reliable D call. This CDR3 is built from 13 residues. The germline V gene has CDR1 MNHEY and CDR2 SMNVEV (reference sequence). Trimming shortened V by 5 bases and J by 7 bases, and 9 bases separated the two germline ends.

The CDR3 reads CASSQEARGPSEQYF. The CDR3, as DNA: TGCGCCAGCAGCCAAGAAGCCAGGGGGCCTAGCGAGCAGTACTTC. V gene TRBV4-1 combines with J gene TRBJ2-7; 8 bases agree with TRBD1. The germline V gene encodes CDR1 MGHRA and CDR2 YSYEKL. The length of the CDR3 is 15 residues. V lost 0 bases and J lost 6; bases outside the gene matches: 7.

The genes are TRBV9 and TRBJ2-7; D ambiguous. Trimming shortened V by 4 bases and J by 0 bases, and 17 bases separated the two germline ends. In germline, CDR1 is SGDLS, CDR2 YYNGEE. The CDR3 runs to 16 residues. In nucleotides, the CDR3 is TGTGCCAGCAGCCCACGGGTCGCCGAGAGCTCCTACGAGCAGTACTTC. As protein: CASSPRVAESSYEQYF.

This clone was detected only a few times. This chain connects TRBV5-4 to TRBJ1-4, with D perhaps TRBD1 (5 bases). V lost 1 base, J lost 7 bases, and 8 bases lay in between. The CDR3 length is 13 residues. Per the germline V gene, CDR1 is SGHNT and CDR2 is YYREEE (reference sequence). CDR3 DNA: TGTGCCAGCAGCTTGAAGGGGCGTGAAAAACTGTTTTTT. Its translation is CASSLKGREKLFF.

CDR3 in amino acids: CASSLFDRVYGYTF. The CDR3 region has the DNA TGTGCCAGCTCACTTTTTGACAGGGTCTATGGCTACACCTTC. The V gene is TRBV18, the J gene TRBJ1-2, with TRBD1 identical over 7 bases. The V gene's germline CDR1 is KGHSH and CDR2 LQKENI. This CDR3 is 14 amino acids long. V dropped 4 bases and J dropped 4; count of bases not matched to a gene: 6.

The V and J genes are TRBV5-1 and TRBJ2-7; 9 bases are a match to TRBD2. The CDR3 extends over 15 amino acids. The germline gives CDR1 SGHRS, CDR2 YFSETQ. V lost 0 bases, J lost 0 bases, and 1 base stayed unmatched. Here the CDR3 reads CASSLGLADSYEQYF. CDR3 in DNA: TGCGCCAGCAGCTTGGGACTAGCGGACTCCTACGAGCAGTACTTC.

This clone was observed once. The rearrangement joins TRBV5-1 to TRBJ1-6, with D perhaps TRBD1 (6 bases). Germline CDR1 reads SGHRS; CDR2 reads YFSETQ. The CDR3 consists of 15 residues. V dropped 2 bases and J dropped 6 bases, with 12 bases sitting between them. CDR3 in amino acids: CASSFNREGNSPLHF. The CDR3, as DNA: TGCGCCAGCAGCTTCAACAGGGAGGGTAATTCACCCCTCCACTTT.

This clone has just one count. The J gene is TRBJ2-3, the V gene TRBV10-3; 10 bases are a match to TRBD1. Trimming took 4 bases from V and 1 from J; bases not matched to a gene: 2. This CDR3 contains 15 residues. The V gene's germline CDR1 is ENHRY and CDR2 SYGVKD. The CDR3 spells CAISGGTGGTDTQYF. As DNA, the CDR3 is TGTGCCATCAGTGGCGGGACAGGGGGCACAGATACGCAGTATTTT.

The J gene is TRBJ1-1, the V gene TRBV19; 8 nucleotides line up with TRBD1. V dropped 6 bases and J dropped 6; count of bases not matched to a gene: 12. The CDR3 length is 15 residues. Germline CDR1 is LNHDA and CDR2 is SQIVND (reference sequence). DNA of the CDR3: TGTGCCAGTAGGACCTACAGGGGGGCTTATTCTGAAGCTTTCTTT. It specifies CASRTYRGAYSEAFF.

V and J are TRBV29-1 and TRBJ1-2; TRBD1 might be the D (5 bases). CDR3 length: 14 residues. Trimming took off 4 bases at V and 8 bases at J, with 20 bases between the two ends. Germline loops: CDR1 SQVTM, CDR2 ANQGSEA. CDR3 protein: CSVGLPGLTGGYTF. The CDR3 region has the DNA TGCAGCGTTGGGTTGCCGGGACTCACTGGCGGCTACACCTTC. Full variable domain (missing parts from reference TRBV29-1 and TRBJ1-2): SAVISQKPSRDICQRGTSLTIQCQVDSQVTMMFWYRQQPGQSLTLIATANQGSEATYESGFVIDKFPISRPNLTFSTLTVSNMSPEDSSIYLCSVGLPGLTGGYTFGSGTRLTVV.

The chain combines TRBV9 with TRBJ2-7; possible D gene TRBD1, 6 bases. CDR1 SGDLS and CDR2 YYNGEE come from the germline V gene. Trimming pared 3 bases from V and 7 bases from J, leaving 14 bases between. The CDR3 loop spans 13 amino acids. DNA of the CDR3: TGTGCCAGCAGCGGCAGGGGCTCCTGGGAGCAGTACTTC. Translated, it gives CASSGRGSWEQYF. Using reference TRBV9 and TRBJ2-7 for the parts outside the CDR3, the full variable domain is DSGVTQTPKHLITATGQRVTLRCSPRSGDLSVYWYQQSLDQGLQFLIQYYNGEERAKGNILERFSAQQFPDLHSELNLSSLELGDSALYFCASSGRGSWEQYFGPGTRLTVT.

The CDR3 sequence: CASSQGTGPTEAFF. CDR3 coding DNA: TGCGCCAGCAGCCAAGGGACAGGGCCCACTGAAGCTTTCTTT. The chain uses TRBV4-1 and TRBJ1-1, with TRBD1 matching 8 bases. From germline, CDR1 is MGHRA and CDR2 YSYEKL. The CDR3 has 14 amino acids. The V gene end was trimmed by 1 base and the J gene end by 4 bases; junction bases not matched to a gene: 2.

The chain uses TRBV6-1 and TRBJ1-6, with a weak D call TRBD1 (5 bases). Looked up from germline, CDR1 is MNHNS and CDR2 is SASEGT. The CDR3 contains 17 residues. Trimming removed 4 bases at V and 8 bases at J, with 21 bases between. Here the CDR3 reads CASSVLVRTTVDSPLHF. CDR3 DNA: TGTGCCAGCAGTGTTCTTGTTAGGACAACCGTAGATTCACCCCTCCACTTT.

CDR3 in DNA: TGTGCCAGCAGTAGGGACAGGGGGCAAGAGACCCAGTACTTC. It yields the protein CASSRDRGQETQYF. V is TRBV2 and J is TRBJ2-5; 11 nucleotides line up with TRBD1. V shed 5 bases, J shed 2 bases, and the junction held 1 base outside the gene matches. The CDR3 consists of 14 residues. CDR1 and CDR2 (germline): SNHLY, FYNNEI.

The chain couples TRBV18 to TRBJ1-5; D is uncertain. V lost 2 bases and J 7 bases, leaving 9 bases between the germline ends. Germline V lookup: CDR1 KGHSH, CDR2 LQKENI. The CDR3 totals 13 residues. The CDR3 DNA reads as TGTGCCAGCTCACCAAGCTACGAGCAGCCCCAGCATTTT. Its protein product is CASSPSYEQPQHF.

The chain joins TRBV27 to TRBJ1-5; a possible D gene is TRBD1 (6 bases). The germline V gene has CDR1 MNHEY and CDR2 SMNVEV (reference sequence). This CDR3 has 13 residues. The V end was cut by 5 bases, the J end by 7 bases, with 12 bases between. The CDR3 loop reads CASSEDRTQPQHF. The CDR3 DNA reads TGTGCCAGCAGTGAAGACAGGACCCAGCCCCAGCATTTT.

This clone was seen only a few times. The genes are TRBV27 and TRBJ2-7, with 7 positions matching TRBD1. V was clipped by 1 base and J by 2 bases; unmatched bases: 2. The V gene's germline CDR1 is MNHEY and CDR2 SMNVEV (reference sequence). The CDR3 runs 14 residues. The CDR3 coding sequence is TGTGCCAGCAGTTTATTGCAGGGGGCCTACGAGCAGTACTTC. Translated, it gives CASSLLQGAYEQYF.

This chain connects TRBV6-5 to TRBJ2-3; TRBD2 matches 12 bases. The CDR3 has 15 residues. In germline, CDR1 is MNHEY, CDR2 SVGAGI. V shed 2 bases, J shed 4 bases, and the junction held 1 base outside the gene matches. CDR3 residues: CASSYTSGGPDTQYF. CDR3 nucleotide sequence: TGTGCCAGCAGTTACACTAGCGGGGGGCCAGATACGCAGTATTTT.

The rearrangement uses TRBV30 and TRBJ1-2; a possible D gene is TRBD1 (6 bases). CDR1 is GTSNPN and CDR2 is SVGIG in the germline V gene (reference sequence). The CDR3 length is 15 residues. V was pared by 5 bases and J by 1 base, with 17 bases between. The CDR3 is CAWLLDLGGNYGYTF. The CDR3 DNA sequence: TGTGCCTGGCTTCTAGATCTAGGGGGTAACTATGGCTACACCTTC.

This chain links TRBV27 with TRBJ2-5; D is ambiguous. The CDR3 loop spans 13 amino acids. V gave up 0 bases and J gave up 5 bases, with 7 bases separating them. Germline CDR1 reads MNHEY; CDR2 reads SMNVEV (reference sequence). The CDR3 reads CASSLSRRETQYF. The DNA of the CDR3 is TGTGCCAGCAGTTTATCTCGGCGGGAGACCCAGTACTTC.

The gene calls are TRBV11-2 and TRBJ2-7, with D tentatively TRBD1 (6 bases). V was cut by 4 bases and J by 7 bases, with 17 bases left in between. The CDR3 is 14 residues long. The germline V gene has CDR1 SGHAT and CDR2 FQNNGV. DNA of the CDR3: TGTGCCAGCAGCTCCCAACAGGGAAGACGGGAGCAGTACTTC. Its protein is CASSSQQGRREQYF.

This clone has more than one count but fewer than ten. The CDR3 coding sequence is TGCAGCGCCTCAGGGCCTTCTGGAAACACCATATATTTT. This encodes CSASGPSGNTIYF. The genes are TRBV29-1 and TRBJ1-3; tentative D call: TRBD1 (5 bases). This CDR3 comprises 13 residues. The V gene's germline CDR1 is SQVTM and CDR2 ANQGSEA. The V gene lost 7 bases and the J gene lost 1 base, with 11 bases spanning the gap.

This chain joins TRBV2 and TRBJ2-7; TRBD1 aligns across 9 bases. Looked up from germline, CDR1 is SNHLY and CDR2 is FYNNEI. J gave up 4 bases and V 5 bases, and 12 bases lay outside the gene matches. This CDR3 is 16 amino acids long. DNA for the CDR3: TGTGCCAGCAGTTTCCAACACAGGGGGCGAAAGTACGAGCAGTACTTC. It is translated as CASSFQHRGRKYEQYF.

The chain joins TRBV5-4 to TRBJ1-1; no definite D call. The V gene's germline CDR1 is SGHNT and CDR2 YYREEE (reference sequence). Between the trimmed V and J ends, which lost 0 bases and 1 base, there was a span of 13 bases. This CDR3 is 16 amino acids long. The DNA of the CDR3 is TGTGCCAGCAGCTTGGATTCCCCGCGGGGGAACACTGAAGCTTTCTTT. Its translation is CASSLDSPRGNTEAFF. The full variable domain, with the rest looked up from reference TRBV5-4 and TRBJ1-1, is ETGVTQSPTHLIKTRGQQVTLRCSSQSGHNTVSWYQQALGQGPQFIFQYYREEENGRGNFPPRFSGLQFPNYSSELNVNALELDDSALYLCASSLDSPRGNTEAFFGQGTRLTVV.